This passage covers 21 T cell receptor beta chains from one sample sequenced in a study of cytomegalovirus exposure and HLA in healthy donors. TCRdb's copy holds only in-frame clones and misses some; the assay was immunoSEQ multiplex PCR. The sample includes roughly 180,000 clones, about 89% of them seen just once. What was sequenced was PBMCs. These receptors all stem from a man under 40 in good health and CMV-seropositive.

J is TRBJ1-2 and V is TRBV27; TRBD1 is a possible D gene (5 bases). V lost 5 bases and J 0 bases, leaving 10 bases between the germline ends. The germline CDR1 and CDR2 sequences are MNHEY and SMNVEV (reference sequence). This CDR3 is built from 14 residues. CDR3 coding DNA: TGTGCCAGCAGTCCCCGGACACCTAACTATGGCTACACCTTC. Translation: CASSPRTPNYGYTF.

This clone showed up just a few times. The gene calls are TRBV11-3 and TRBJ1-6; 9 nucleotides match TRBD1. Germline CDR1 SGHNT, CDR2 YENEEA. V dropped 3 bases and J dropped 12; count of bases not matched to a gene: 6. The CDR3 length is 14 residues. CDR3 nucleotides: TGTGCCAGCAGCTTCCGGGACAGGGAAGGACCCCTCCACTTT. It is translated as CASSFRDREGPLHF.

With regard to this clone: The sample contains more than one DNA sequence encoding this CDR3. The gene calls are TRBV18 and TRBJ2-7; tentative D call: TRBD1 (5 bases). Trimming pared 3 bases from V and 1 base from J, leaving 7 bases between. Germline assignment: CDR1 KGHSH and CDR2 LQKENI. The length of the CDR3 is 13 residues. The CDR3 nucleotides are TGTGCCAGCTCACCCCAGGGTTCCTACGAGCAGTACTTC. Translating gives CASSPQGSYEQYF.

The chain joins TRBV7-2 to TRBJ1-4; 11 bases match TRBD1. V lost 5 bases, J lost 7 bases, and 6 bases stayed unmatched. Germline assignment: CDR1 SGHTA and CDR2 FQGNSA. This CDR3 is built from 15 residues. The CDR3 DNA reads TGTGCCAGCAGCCCTTCCGGGACAGGGGGTGAAAAACTGTTTTTT. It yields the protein CASSPSGTGGEKLFF.

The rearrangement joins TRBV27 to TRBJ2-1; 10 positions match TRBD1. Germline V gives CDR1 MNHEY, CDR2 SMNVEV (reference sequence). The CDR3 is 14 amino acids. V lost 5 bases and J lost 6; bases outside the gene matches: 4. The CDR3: CASSPGTGVNEQFF. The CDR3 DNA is TGTGCCAGCAGTCCCGGGACAGGGGTCAATGAGCAGTTCTTC.

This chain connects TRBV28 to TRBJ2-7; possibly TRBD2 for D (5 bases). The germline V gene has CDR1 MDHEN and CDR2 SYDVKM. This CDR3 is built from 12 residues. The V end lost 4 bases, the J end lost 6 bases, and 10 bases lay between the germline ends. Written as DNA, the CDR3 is TGTGCCAGCAGTTCCCCGGGGTTCGAGCAGTACTTC. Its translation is CASSSPGFEQYF.

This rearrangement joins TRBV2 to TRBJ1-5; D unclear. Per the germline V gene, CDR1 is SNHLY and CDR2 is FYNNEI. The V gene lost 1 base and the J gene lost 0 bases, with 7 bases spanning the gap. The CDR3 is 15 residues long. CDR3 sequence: CASSEGWTSNQPQHF. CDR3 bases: TGTGCCAGCAGTGAAGGTTGGACTAGCAATCAGCCCCAGCATTTT.

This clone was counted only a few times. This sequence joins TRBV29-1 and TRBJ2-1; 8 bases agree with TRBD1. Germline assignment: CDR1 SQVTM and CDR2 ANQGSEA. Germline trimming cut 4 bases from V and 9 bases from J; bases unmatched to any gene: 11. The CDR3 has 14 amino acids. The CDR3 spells CSVVGQGAFFEQFF. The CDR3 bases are TGCAGCGTTGTAGGTCAGGGGGCCTTCTTTGAGCAGTTCTTC.

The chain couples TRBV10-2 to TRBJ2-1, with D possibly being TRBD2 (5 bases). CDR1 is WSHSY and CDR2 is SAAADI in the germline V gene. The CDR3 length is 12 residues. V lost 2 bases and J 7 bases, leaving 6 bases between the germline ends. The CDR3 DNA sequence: TGCGCCAGCAGTGAGGGGAGTAATGAGCAGTTCTTC. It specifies CASSEGSNEQFF.

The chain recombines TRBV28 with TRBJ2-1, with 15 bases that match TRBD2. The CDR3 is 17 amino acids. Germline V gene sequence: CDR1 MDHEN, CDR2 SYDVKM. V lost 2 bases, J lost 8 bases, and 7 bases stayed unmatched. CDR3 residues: CASSLRSGLAGGDEQFF. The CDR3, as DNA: TGTGCCAGCAGTTTAAGATCGGGACTAGCGGGAGGTGATGAGCAGTTCTTC.

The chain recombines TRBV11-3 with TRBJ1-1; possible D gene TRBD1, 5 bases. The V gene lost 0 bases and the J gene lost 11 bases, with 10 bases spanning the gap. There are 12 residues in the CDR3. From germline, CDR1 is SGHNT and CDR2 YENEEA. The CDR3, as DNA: TGTGCCAGCAGCTTAGATGCGGACATTGCTTTCTTT. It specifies CASSLDADIAFF.

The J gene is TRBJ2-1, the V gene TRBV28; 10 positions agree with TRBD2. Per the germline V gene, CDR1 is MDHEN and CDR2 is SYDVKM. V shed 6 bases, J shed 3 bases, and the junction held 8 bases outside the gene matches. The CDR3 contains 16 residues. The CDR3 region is CASSPLAGDYYNEQFF. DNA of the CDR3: TGTGCCAGCAGCCCTCTAGCGGGGGATTACTACAATGAGCAGTTCTTC.

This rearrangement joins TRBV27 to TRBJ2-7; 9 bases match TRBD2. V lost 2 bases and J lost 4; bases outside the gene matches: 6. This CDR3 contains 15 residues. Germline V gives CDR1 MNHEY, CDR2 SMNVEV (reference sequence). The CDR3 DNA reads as TGTGCCAGCAGTTTAGTTGGGACTAGCCCATACGAGCAGTACTTC. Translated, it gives CASSLVGTSPYEQYF.

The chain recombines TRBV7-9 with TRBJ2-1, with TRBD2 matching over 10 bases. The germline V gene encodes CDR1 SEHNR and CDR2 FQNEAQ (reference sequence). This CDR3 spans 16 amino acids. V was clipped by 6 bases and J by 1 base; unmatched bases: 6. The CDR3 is CASRRTSGVSYNEQFF. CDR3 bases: TGTGCCAGCAGACGTACTAGCGGGGTATCCTACAATGAGCAGTTCTTC. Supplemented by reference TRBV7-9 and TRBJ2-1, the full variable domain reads DTGVSQNPRHKITKRGQNVTFRCDPISEHNRLYWYRQTLGQGPEFLTYFQNEAQLEKSRLLSDRFSAERPKGSFSTLEIQRTEQGDSAMYLCASRRTSGVSYNEQFFGPGTRLTVL.

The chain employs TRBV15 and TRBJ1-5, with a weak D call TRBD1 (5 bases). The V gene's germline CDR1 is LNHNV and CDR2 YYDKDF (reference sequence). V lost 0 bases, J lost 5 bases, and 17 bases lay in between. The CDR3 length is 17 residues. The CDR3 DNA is TGTGCCACCAGCAGAGATATCAGGGCGCCTTTGTATCAGCCCCAGCATTTT. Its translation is CATSRDIRAPLYQPQHF.

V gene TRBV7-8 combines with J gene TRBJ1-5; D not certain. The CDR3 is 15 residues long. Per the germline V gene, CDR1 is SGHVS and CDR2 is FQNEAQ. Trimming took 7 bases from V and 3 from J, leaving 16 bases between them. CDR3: CASTLNRGSNQPQHF. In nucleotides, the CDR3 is TGTGCCAGCACCCTCAATCGGGGATCCAATCAGCCCCAGCATTTT.

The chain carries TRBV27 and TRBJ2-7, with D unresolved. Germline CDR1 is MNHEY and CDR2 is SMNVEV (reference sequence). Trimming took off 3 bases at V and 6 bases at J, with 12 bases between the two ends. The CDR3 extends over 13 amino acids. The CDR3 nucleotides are TGTGCCAGCAGTTTTGCCGCTCTTAGCGAGCAGTACTTC. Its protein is CASSFAALSEQYF.

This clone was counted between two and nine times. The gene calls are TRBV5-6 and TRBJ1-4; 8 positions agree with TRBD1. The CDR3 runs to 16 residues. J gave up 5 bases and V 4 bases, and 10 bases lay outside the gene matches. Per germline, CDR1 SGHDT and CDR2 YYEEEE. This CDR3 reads CASSRGTGGKNEKLFF. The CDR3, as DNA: TGTGCCAGCAGCCGGGGGACAGGAGGAAAGAATGAAAAACTGTTTTTT.

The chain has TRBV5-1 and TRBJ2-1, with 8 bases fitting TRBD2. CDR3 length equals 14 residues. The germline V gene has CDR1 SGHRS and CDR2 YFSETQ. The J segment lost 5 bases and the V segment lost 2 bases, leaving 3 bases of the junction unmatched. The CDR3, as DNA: TGCGCCAGCAGCTTCAGCGGGGGCAACAATGAGCAGTTCTTC. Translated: CASSFSGGNNEQFF.

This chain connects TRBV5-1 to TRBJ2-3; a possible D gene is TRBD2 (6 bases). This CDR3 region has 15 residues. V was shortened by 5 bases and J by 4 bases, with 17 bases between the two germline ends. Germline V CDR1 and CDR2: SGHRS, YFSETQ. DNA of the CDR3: TGCGCCAGCAGTATGGGCGGGAATGATGCAGATACGCAGTATTTT. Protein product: CASSMGGNDADTQYF.

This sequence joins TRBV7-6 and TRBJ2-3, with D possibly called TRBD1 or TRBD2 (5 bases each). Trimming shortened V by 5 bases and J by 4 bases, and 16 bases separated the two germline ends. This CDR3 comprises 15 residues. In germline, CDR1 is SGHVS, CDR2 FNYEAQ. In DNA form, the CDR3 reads TGTGCCAGCAGCCCCTGGGGGAGAGCAGCAGATACGCAGTATTTT. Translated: CASSPWGRAADTQYF.